The clone carrying this T cell receptor beta chain is medium-sized (0.01 to 0.1%). TCRdb analysed the 5' RACE reads with MiXCR anew, one entry per CDR3 protein. The sample contains about 42,000 distinct CDR3 sequences, approximately 31% of which appear only once. The CDR3 loop spans 18 amino acids. Germline-derived CDR1 and CDR2 are MNHEY and SVGAGI. Trimming cost V 5 bases and J 4 bases; bases outside gene matches: 18. Sequenced: tumor-infiltrating memory CD4+ T cells sorted from the breast tumor. Subset denoted: memory CD4+ T cells, CD4+CD45RO+CD25-. This clonotype was sampled from a female donor with breast cancer. The rearrangement joins TRBV6-5 to TRBJ1-2; TRBD1 aligns across 8 bases. The CDR3: CASSPTGQVGDGGYGYTF. CDR3 nucleotide sequence: TGTGCCAGCAGTCCCACGGGACAGGTGGGGGACGGTGGCTATGGCTACACCTTC.